This T cell receptor (beta chain) was sequenced in a study of vaccination and CD4 T cells after COVID-19. The CDR3 has 14 residues. An Oncomine TCR Beta short-read assay was used to sequence the DNA from cultured CD4+ T cells. TCRdb processed the PCR reads anew with MiXCR; each CDR3 protein has one entry. The sample has thousands of distinct CDR3 sequences; 20% to 25% are singletons. This clonotype rates as medium-sized. No antigen is known for it. Noted treatment: approximately nine-day PBMC culture with coronavirus spike peptide pools or control peptides (ViraFEST assay). Via ViraFEST, peptide pools expanded antigen-specific T cells before TCR sequencing. The dates of positive PCR tests extended from March through December 2020 and came before the US Alpha, Beta and Delta variants.

The sample consisted of CD4+ T cells from blood, cultured in vitro. The chain has TRBV21-1 and TRBJ1-2. TRBV21-1 corresponds to a pseudogene. This sequence was found in a human donor who had recovered from COVID-19. This CDR3 reads CASSKDQGLYGYTF. The DNA of the CDR3 is TGTGCCAGCAGCAAAGATCAAGGCCTTTATGGCTACACCTTC.